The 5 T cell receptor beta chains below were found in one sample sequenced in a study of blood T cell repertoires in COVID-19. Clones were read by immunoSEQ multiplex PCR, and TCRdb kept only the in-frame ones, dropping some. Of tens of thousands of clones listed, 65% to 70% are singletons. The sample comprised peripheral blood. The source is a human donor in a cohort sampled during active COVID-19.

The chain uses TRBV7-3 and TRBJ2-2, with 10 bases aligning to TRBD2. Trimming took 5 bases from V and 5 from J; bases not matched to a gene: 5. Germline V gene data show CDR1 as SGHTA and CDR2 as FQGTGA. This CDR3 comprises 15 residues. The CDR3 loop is CASSPSGRGTGELFF. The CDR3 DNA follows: TGTGCCAGCAGCCCGAGCGGGAGGGGGACCGGGGAGCTGTTTTTT.

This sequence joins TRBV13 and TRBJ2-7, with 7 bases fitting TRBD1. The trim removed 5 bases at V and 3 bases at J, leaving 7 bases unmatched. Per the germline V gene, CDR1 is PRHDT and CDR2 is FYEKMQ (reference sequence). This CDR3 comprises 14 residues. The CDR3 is CASSARQGDYEQYF. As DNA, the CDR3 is TGTGCCAGCAGCGCCCGACAGGGAGACTACGAGCAGTACTTC.

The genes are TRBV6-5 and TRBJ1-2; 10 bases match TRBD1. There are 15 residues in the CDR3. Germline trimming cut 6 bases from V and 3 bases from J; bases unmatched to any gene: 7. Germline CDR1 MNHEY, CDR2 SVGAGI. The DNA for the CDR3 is TGTGCCAGCAGCCACCGGGACAGGGGCCACTATGGCTACACCTTC. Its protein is CASSHRDRGHYGYTF.

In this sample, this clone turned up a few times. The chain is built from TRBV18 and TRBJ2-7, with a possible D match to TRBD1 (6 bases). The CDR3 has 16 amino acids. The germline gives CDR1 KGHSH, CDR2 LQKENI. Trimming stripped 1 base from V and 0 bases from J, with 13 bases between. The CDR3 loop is CASSPRRTVSSYEQYF. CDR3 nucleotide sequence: TGTGCCAGCTCACCACGGCGGACAGTTAGCTCCTACGAGCAGTACTTC.

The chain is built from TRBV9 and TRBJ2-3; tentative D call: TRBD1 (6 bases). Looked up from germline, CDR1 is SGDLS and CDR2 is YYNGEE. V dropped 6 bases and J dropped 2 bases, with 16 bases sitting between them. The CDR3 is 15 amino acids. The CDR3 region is CASTLRGRSTDTQYF. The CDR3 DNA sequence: TGTGCCAGCACTCTGAGGGGGAGATCCACAGATACGCAGTATTTT.